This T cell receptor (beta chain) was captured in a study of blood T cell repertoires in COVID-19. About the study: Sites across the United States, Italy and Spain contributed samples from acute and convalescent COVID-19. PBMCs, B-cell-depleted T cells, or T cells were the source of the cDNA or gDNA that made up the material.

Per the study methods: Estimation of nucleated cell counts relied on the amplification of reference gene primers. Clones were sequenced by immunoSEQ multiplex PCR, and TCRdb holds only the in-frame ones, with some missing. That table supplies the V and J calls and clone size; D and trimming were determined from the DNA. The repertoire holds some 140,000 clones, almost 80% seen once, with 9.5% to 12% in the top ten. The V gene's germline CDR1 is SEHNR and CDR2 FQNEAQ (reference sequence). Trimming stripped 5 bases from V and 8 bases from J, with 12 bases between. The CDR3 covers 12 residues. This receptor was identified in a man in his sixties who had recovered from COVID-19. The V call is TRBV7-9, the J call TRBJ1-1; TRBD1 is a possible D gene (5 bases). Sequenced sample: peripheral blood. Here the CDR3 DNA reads TGTGCCAGCAGCCAAGGGGCCGGGGAAGCTTTCTTT. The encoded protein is CASSQGAGEAFF.